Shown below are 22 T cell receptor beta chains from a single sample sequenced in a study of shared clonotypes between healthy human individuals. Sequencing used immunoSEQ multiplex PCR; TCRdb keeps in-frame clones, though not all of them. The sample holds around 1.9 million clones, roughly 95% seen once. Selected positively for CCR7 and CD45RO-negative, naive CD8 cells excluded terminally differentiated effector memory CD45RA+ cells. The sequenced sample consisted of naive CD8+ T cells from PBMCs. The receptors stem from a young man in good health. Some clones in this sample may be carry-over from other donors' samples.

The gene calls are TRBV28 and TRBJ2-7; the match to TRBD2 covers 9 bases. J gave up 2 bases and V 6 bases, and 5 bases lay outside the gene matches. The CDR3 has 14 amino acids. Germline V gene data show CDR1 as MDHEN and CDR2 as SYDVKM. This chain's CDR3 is CASRRLAATYEQYF. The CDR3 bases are TGTGCCAGCAGACGACTAGCGGCCACCTACGAGCAGTACTTC.

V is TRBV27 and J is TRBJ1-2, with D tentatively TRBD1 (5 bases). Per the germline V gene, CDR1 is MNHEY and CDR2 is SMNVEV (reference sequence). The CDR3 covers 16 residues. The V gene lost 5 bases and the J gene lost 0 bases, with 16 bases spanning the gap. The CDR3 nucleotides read TGTGCCAGCAGTCCCTCAGGGCCAGGCACTAACTATGGCTACACCTTC. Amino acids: CASSPSGPGTNYGYTF.

The CDR3 sequence: CSYLFGGSGTDTQYF. The CDR3, as DNA: TGCAGCTACCTGTTTGGCGGTAGCGGCACAGATACGCAGTATTTT. The rearrangement links TRBV29-1 to TRBJ2-3, with a weak D call TRBD2 (5 bases). Germline V gene data show CDR1 as SQVTM and CDR2 as ANQGSEA. V was trimmed by 8 bases and J by 1 base, leaving 19 bases between them. This CDR3 spans 15 amino acids.

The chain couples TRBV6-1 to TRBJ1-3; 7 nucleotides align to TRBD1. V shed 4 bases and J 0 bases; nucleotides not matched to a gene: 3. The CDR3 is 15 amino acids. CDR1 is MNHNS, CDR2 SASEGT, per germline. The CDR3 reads CASSGGQLSGNTIYF. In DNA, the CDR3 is TGTGCCAGCAGTGGGGGACAGCTCTCTGGAAACACCATATATTTT.

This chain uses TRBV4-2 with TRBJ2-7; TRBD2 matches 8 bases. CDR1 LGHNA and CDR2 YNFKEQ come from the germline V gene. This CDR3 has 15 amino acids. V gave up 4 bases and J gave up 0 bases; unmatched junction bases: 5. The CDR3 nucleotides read TGTGCCAGCAGCCCGGGACTAGACGCCTCCTACGAGCAGTACTTC. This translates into CASSPGLDASYEQYF.

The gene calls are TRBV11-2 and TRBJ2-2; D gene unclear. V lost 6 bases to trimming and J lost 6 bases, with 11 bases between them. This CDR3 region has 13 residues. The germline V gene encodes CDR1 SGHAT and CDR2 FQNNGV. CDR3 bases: TGTGCCAGCAGAAAAGGGTTTTCCGGGGAGCTGTTTTTT. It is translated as CASRKGFSGELFF. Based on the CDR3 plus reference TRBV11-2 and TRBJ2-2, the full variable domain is EAGVAQSPRYKIIEKRQSVAFWCNPISGHATLYWYQQILGQGPKLLIQFQNNGVVDDSQLPKDRFSAERLKGVDSTLKIQPAKLEDSAVYLCASRKGFSGELFFGEGSRLTVL.

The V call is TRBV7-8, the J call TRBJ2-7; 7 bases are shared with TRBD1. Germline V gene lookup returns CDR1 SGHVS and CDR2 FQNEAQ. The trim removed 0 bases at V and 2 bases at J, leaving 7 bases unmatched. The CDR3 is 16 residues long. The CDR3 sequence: CASSLADRVAPYEQYF. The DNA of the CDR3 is TGTGCCAGCAGCTTAGCCGACAGGGTCGCGCCCTACGAGCAGTACTTC.

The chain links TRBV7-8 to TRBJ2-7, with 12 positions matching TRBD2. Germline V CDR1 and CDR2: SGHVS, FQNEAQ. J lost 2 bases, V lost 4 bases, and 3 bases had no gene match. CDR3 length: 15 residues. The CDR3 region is CASSSLAGGTYEQYF. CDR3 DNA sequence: TGTGCCAGCAGCTCACTAGCGGGAGGTACCTACGAGCAGTACTTC.

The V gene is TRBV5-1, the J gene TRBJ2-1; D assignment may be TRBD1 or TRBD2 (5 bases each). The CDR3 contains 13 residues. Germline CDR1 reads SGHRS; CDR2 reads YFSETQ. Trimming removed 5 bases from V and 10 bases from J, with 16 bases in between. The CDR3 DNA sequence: TGCGCCAGCAGACTCATTGAGGGGTGGGAGCAGTTCTTC. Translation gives CASRLIEGWEQFF.

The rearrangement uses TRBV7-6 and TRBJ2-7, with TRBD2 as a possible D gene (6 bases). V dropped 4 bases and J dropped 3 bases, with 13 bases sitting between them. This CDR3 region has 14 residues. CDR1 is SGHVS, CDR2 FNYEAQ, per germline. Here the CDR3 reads CASSSLGGDYEQYF. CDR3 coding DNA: TGTGCCAGCAGCTCATTGGGGGGAGACTACGAGCAGTACTTC.

CDR3 nucleotide sequence: TGTGCCAGCAGTTTCGATCTCGGTGAGCAGTTCTTC. It encodes CASSFDLGEQFF. The chain recombines TRBV11-2 with TRBJ2-1; D unresolved. This CDR3 comprises 12 residues. Germline lookup yields CDR1 SGHAT and CDR2 FQNNGV. V shed 6 bases and J shed 9 bases, with 12 bases lying between them.

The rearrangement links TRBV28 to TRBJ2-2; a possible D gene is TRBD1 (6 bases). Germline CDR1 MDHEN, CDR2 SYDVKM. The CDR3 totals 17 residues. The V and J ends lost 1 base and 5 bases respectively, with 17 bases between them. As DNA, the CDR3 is TGTGCCAGCAGTTTATTTTCCCCCAGGGGTAGGACCGGGGAGCTGTTTTTT. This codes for CASSLFSPRGRTGELFF.

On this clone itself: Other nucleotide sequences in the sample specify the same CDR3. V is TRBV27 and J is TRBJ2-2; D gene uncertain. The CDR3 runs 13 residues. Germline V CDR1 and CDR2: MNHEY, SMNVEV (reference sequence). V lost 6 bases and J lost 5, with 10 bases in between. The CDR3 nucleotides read TGTGCCAGCAGCCCGCGTGGGACCGGGGAGCTGTTTTTT. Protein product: CASSPRGTGELFF.

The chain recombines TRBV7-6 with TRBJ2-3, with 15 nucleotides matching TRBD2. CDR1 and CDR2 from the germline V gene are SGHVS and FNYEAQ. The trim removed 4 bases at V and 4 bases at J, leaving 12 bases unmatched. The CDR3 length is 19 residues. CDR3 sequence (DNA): TGTGCCAGCAGCTGGCCGAGGGGACTAGCGGGAGGCGCCTCAGATACGCAGTATTTT. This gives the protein CASSWPRGLAGGASDTQYF.

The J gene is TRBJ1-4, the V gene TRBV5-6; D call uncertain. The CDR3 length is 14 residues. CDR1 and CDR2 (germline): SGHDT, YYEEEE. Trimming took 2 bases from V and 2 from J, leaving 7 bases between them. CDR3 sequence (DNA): TGTGCCAGCAGCTTAGGACGGACTAATGAAAAACTGTTTTTT. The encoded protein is CASSLGRTNEKLFF.

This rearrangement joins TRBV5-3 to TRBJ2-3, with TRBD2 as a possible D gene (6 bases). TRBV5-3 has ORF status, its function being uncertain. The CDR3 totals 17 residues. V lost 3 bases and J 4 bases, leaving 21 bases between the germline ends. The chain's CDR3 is CARSSIWDSGLADTQYF. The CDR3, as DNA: TGTGCCAGAAGCTCGATCTGGGACTCAGGTCTGGCAGATACGCAGTATTTT.

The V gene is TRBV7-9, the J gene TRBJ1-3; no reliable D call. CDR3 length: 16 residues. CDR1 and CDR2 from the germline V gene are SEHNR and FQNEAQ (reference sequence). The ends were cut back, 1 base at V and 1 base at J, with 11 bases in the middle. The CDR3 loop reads CASSLEGQASGNTIYF. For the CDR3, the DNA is TGTGCCAGCAGCTTAGAAGGCCAGGCTTCTGGAAACACCATATATTTT.

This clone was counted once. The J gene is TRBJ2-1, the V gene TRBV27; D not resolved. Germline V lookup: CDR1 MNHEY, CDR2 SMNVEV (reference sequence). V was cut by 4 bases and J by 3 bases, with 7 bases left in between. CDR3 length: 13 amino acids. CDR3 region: CASSSTIYNEQFF. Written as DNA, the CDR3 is TGTGCCAGCAGTTCCACCATCTACAATGAGCAGTTCTTC.

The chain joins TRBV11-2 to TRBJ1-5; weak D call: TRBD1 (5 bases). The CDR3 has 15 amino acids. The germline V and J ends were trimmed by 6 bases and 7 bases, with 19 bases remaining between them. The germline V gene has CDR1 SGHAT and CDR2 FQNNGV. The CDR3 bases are TGTGCCAGCAGGGGGGACTTGACAGAACGGCAGCCCCAGCATTTT. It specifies CASRGDLTERQPQHF. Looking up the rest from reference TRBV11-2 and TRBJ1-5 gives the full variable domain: EAGVAQSPRYKIIEKRQSVAFWCNPISGHATLYWYQQILGQGPKLLIQFQNNGVVDDSQLPKDRFSAERLKGVDSTLKIQPAKLEDSAVYLCASRGDLTERQPQHFGDGTRLSIL.

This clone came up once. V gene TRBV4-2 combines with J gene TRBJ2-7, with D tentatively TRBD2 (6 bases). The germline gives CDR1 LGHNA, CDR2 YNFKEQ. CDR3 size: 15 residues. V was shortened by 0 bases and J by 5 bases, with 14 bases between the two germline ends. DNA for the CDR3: TGTGCCAGCAGCCAAGAAGGTCGGGAGATCCACGAGCAGTACTTC. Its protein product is CASSQEGREIHEQYF.

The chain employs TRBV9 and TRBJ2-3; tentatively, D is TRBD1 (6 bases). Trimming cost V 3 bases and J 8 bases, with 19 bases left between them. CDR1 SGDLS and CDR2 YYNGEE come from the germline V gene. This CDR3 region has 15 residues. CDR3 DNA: TGTGCCAGCAGCGCAGTCCCGCATGGGGGCAGTACGCAGTATTTT. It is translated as CASSAVPHGGSTQYF.

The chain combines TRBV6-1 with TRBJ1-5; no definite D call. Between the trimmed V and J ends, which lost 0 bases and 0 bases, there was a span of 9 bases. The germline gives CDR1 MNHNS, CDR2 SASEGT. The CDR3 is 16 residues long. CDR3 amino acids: CASSEAAGFSNQPQHF. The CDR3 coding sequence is TGTGCCAGCAGTGAAGCCGCGGGGTTTAGCAATCAGCCCCAGCATTTT.